The present T cell receptor (beta chain) was sequenced within a study of monozygotic twins with inflammatory bowel disease. Findings and caveats of the study: The authors note that differing immunosuppressive treatments may have added variability to patient repertoires. Healthy twins showed more clonotype sharing with others than IBD patients, especially patients with disease activity.

Note on this clonotype: The antigen remains unidentified.

Each sample had eight separate cDNA synthesis reactions. TCRdb re-called the 5' RACE reads; every CDR3 protein appears as one record, without DNA. The sample's table shows some 150,000 distinct CDR3 sequences. CDR1 and CDR2 (germline): DFQATT, SNEGSKA (reference sequence). The CDR3 runs to 14 residues. Collection yielded approximately 2.3 ml of blood per donor. This TCR derives from a human donor with ulcerative colitis or Crohn's disease, or a healthy co-twin of an affected twin (not recorded which). Material: blood. This sequence joins TRBV20-1 and TRBJ2-5; with no DNA, the TCRdb D assignment of TRBD2 cannot be verified. CDR3 region: CSAAPSGSGETQYF.